This TCR beta chain was profiled in a study of shared clonotypes between healthy human individuals. Study overall: Aged between 18 and 49, the donors were a couple of women and three men.

General study results and limits: A small donor pool kept down the genetic and exposure-history diversity that was represented.

Both subsets, CD45RA+ naive and CD45RA-negative memory, were split from the CD4+ cells. With respect to this clone: The antigen is unknown. This sample also contains other DNA sequences that code for the same CDR3.

An assay was performed, and its level was deep. Some clones are missing from TCRdb's copy, which holds only in-frame ones; the method was immunoSEQ multiplex PCR. Of 980,000 or so clones in the sample, about three quarters were seen once. Sample: memory CD4+ T cells sorted from blood. The subset here: CD45RA-negative fraction. The sequence was collected from a man aged 18 to 29 in good health.

The CDR3 is CASSVVEGETQYF. The CDR3 DNA sequence: TGTGCCAGCAGCGTAGTTGAAGGAGAGACCCAGTACTTC. This chain uses TRBV9 with TRBJ2-5; no reliable D call. The CDR3 runs to 13 residues. V was clipped by 0 bases and J by 4 bases, with 7 bases between them. The germline gives CDR1 SGDLS, CDR2 YYNGEE.